These 8 T cell receptor beta chains were sequenced from one sample in a study of T cell responses to AZD1222 COVID-19 vaccine. Produced via immunoSEQ multiplex PCR; TCRdb's table is partial and in-frame only. The sample lists around 140,000 clones; 80% to 90% were seen once. Sequencing used peripheral blood, obtained on day 0 of AZD1222 vaccination. These receptors came from an adult in good health.

The chain links TRBV2 to TRBJ1-1; possible D gene TRBD1, 6 bases. The CDR3 has 13 residues. Trimming shortened V by 9 bases and J by 1 base, and 12 bases separated the two germline ends. The germline V gene encodes CDR1 SNHLY and CDR2 FYNNEI. The CDR3 DNA is TGTGCCAGTGATATACAGGGGAACACTGAAGCTTTCTTT. Residues: CASDIQGNTEAFF.

This rearrangement joins TRBV28 to TRBJ2-7, with D unresolved. V was cut by 7 bases and J by 2 bases, with 12 bases left in between. The CDR3 length is 13 residues. The V gene's germline CDR1 is MDHEN and CDR2 SYDVKM. This CDR3 reads CASMGRNPYEQYF. The CDR3 DNA follows: TGTGCCAGCATGGGTCGGAATCCCTACGAGCAGTACTTC.

J is TRBJ2-7 and V is TRBV24-1; no clear D gene. Looked up from germline, CDR1 is KGHDR and CDR2 is SFDVKD. The V end was cut by 5 bases, the J end by 6 bases, with 13 bases between. This CDR3 has 13 residues. The CDR3 region is CATSAAGLGEQYF. In DNA, the CDR3 is TGTGCCACCAGTGCGGCTGGGCTCGGCGAGCAGTACTTC.

V usage is TRBV13 and J usage is TRBJ2-7; D gene ambiguous. CDR3 size: 12 residues. Trimming removed 5 bases at V and 6 bases at J, with 11 bases between. CDR1 and CDR2 (germline): PRHDT, FYEKMQ (reference sequence). The CDR3 sequence: CASSPPLREQYF. DNA of the CDR3: TGTGCCAGCAGCCCCCCGTTGCGCGAGCAGTACTTC.

The V call is TRBV29-1, the J call TRBJ2-5; 12 bases line up with TRBD2. CDR3 length: 16 residues. The ends lost 7 bases at V and 5 bases at J; junction bases unmatched: 14. Germline V gene lookup returns CDR1 SQVTM and CDR2 ANQGSEA. For the CDR3, the DNA is TGCAGCGCCTCGCCGCTAGCGGGAGGGCCGAGGGAGACCCAGTACTTC. Encoded protein: CSASPLAGGPRETQYF. The full variable domain, its missing parts supplied by reference TRBV29-1 and TRBJ2-5, is SAVISQKPSRDICQRGTSLTIQCQVDSQVTMMFWYRQQPGQSLTLIATANQGSEATYESGFVIDKFPISRPNLTFSTLTVSNMSPEDSSIYLCSASPLAGGPRETQYFGPGTRLLVL.

The V call is TRBV3-1 (or the pseudogene TRBV3-2), the J call TRBJ1-1, with TRBD1 identical over 9 bases. Germline CDR1 and CDR2: LGHDT and YNNKEL (reference sequence). The trim removed 2 bases at V and 2 bases at J, leaving 18 bases unmatched. The CDR3 is 20 residues long. The CDR3 is CASSQLPGQGAGGGNTEAFF. The CDR3 bases are TGTGCCAGCAGCCAACTCCCGGGACAGGGAGCGGGGGGAGGAAACACTGAAGCTTTCTTT.

The chain links TRBV5-1 to TRBJ1-1, with D maybe TRBD1 (5 bases). The CDR3 runs to 14 residues. V was trimmed by 0 bases and J by 6 bases, leaving 12 bases between them. Looked up from germline, CDR1 is SGHRS and CDR2 is YFSETQ. The CDR3 loop is CASSLVGDVAEAFF. The CDR3 coding sequence is TGCGCCAGCAGCTTGGTGGGGGACGTCGCTGAAGCTTTCTTT.

This clone was picked up one time. The DNA for the CDR3 is TGTGCCAGCAGCTTACTAGCGGGAACCTACAATGAGCAGTTCTTC. Translated, it gives CASSLLAGTYNEQFF. The J gene is TRBJ2-1, the V gene TRBV7-6; 9 nucleotides agree with TRBD2. This CDR3 comprises 15 residues. The germline CDR1 and CDR2 sequences are SGHVS and FNYEAQ. After removal of 2 bases from V and 2 bases from J, the junction contained 1 base not matched to a gene.